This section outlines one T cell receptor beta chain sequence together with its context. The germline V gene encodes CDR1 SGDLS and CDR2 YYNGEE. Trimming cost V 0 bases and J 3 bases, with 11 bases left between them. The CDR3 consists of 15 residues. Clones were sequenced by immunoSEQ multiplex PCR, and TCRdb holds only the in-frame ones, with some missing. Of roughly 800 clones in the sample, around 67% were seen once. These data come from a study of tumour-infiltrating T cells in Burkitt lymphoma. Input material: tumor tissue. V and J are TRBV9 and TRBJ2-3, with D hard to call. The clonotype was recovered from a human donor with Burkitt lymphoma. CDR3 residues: CASSVVERGTDTQYF. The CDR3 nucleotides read TGTGCCAGCAGCGTAGTAGAGCGTGGTACAGATACGCAGTATTTT.